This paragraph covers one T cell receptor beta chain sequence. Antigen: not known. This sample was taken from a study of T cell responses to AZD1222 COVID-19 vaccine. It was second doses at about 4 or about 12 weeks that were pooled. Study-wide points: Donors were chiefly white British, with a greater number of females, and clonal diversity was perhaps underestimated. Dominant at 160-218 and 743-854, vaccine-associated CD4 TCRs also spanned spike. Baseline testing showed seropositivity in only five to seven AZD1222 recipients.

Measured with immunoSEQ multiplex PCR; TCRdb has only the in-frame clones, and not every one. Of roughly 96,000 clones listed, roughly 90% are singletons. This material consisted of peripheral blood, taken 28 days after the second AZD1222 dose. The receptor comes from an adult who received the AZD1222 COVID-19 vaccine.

The CDR3 nucleotides are TGTGCCAGCAGAGGCGGGACTAGTCCTTCCTACGAGCAGTACTTC. Protein product: CASRGGTSPSYEQYF. J is TRBJ2-7 and V is TRBV6-5; 8 nucleotides line up with TRBD2. The CDR3 covers 15 residues. The J segment lost 1 base and the V segment lost 6 bases, leaving 8 bases of the junction unmatched. In germline, CDR1 is MNHEY, CDR2 SVGAGI.